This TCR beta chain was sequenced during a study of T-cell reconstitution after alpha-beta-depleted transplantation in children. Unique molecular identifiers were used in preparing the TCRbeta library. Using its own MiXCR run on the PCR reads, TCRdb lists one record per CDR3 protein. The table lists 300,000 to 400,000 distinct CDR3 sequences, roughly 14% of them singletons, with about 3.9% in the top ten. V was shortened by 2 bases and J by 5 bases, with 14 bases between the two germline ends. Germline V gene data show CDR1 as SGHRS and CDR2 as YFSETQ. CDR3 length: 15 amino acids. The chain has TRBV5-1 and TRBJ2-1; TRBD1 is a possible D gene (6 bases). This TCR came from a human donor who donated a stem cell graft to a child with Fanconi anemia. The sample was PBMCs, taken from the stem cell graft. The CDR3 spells CASSFQGQKDNEQFF. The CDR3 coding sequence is TGCGCCAGCAGCTTCCAAGGACAGAAAGACAATGAGCAGTTCTTC.